This record covers a single TCR beta chain. Its antigen target is currently unknown. No clone much larger than this one lies a single base away; base qualities are absent. As a first step, CD3+ T cells were rested overnight at less than 3 million cells/mL in RPMI 1640 lacking fetal bovine serum. Following the manufacturer's instructions, MACS immunomagnetic beads were used to pull CD3+ T cells out of the PBMCs. The sample is drawn from a study of T cell repertoires and leukemia-associated antigens (dated by TCRdb to 2018 to 2020). Broadly, across the study: Per sample, about 5.1 to 6.6 million read pairs and roughly 3.3 to 5.0 million effective reads were obtained, for approximately 16 million effective reads in total. In vitro peptide stimulation of healthy T cells was used with the aim of identifying the antigen recognized by a TCR Vbeta21 clone previously found in CML patients.

What the authors observed across the whole study: Direct testing of the expanded clones' antigen specificity and function was not done, and further investigation was required. The four groups showed no significant differences in numbers of Vbeta genes (about 60), Jbeta genes (about 14), VDJ rearrangements, or unique CDR3s.

The CDR3 runs 12 residues from the cysteine to the phenylalanine. Of the read, only the CDR3 DNA is kept; its 36 bases are in frame from base 1. CDR1 KGHSH and CDR2 LQKENI were looked up in the germline V gene. V is shortened by 2 bases, J by 6 bases, and the region joining them spans 4 bases. Total RNA was extracted from the cultured T cells with TRIzol reagent. 5' rapid amplification of cDNA ends (5'RACE) was used to amplify TCRbeta libraries from RNA. Library concentration and integrity were checked with Qubit, an Agilent instrument, and quantitative PCR before sequencing. Qualified libraries were sequenced on Illumina HiSeq or MiSeq by a commercial service provider. Per the source publication's procedure: TCR sequences in each sample were identified using MiXCR version 1.8.2. For a clone to be considered qualified, a CDR3 longer than four amino acids, an in-frame nucleotide length, and the absence of a stop codon were required. An effective read was defined as a read containing the complete CDR3 structure. RT-PCR with 24 Vbeta primers, GeneScan spectratyping, and Sanger sequencing were used to validate expanded clones. TCRdb reworked the public reads: Q25 trimming with fastp, MiXCR clone assembly, productive beta chains retained. Records with the same CDR3 protein are collapsed into one entry carrying the most frequent genes and DNA. These V and J calls originate from TCRdb's pipeline instead of the authors' own analysis. The sample table holds approximately 12,000 distinct CDR3 sequences, of which about 40% were seen once. The ten biggest clones cover 30% to 40% of the sample.

The rearrangement combines TRBV18 with TRBJ2-2; no confident D gene assignment can be made. Sequenced: CD3+ T cells sorted from blood and cultured. The sequence came from a female donor in good health. DNA sequence: TGTGCCAGCTCACCAAGATCCGGGGAGCTGTTTTTT. Its protein reads: CASSPRSGELFF.